This T cell receptor beta chain was documented in a study of blood T cell repertoires in COVID-19. Study at large: COVID-19 samples collected from the United States, Italy and Spain covered acute and convalescent phases. Sources were T cells, B-cell-depleted T cells, or PBMCs; the material itself was cDNA or gDNA.

In the original workflow: Reference gene primer amplification gave nucleated cell count estimates. Sequencing was performed with immunoSEQ multiplex PCR; in TCRdb, only in-frame clones are kept and a portion is missing. D and trimming were read from the DNA, whereas the V and J calls and clone size are those reported in that table. The sample comprises approximately 120,000 clones, 85% to 90% of which are singletons, and 7.6% rests with the top ten. The CDR3 covers 13 residues. Germline-derived CDR1 and CDR2 are MNHEY and SVGAGI. V dropped 9 bases and J dropped 2 bases, with 13 bases sitting between them.

The rearrangement joins TRBV6-5 to TRBJ2-5; D ambiguous. What was sequenced was peripheral blood. The TCR originated in a man between 45 and 60 years old with acute or convalescent COVID-19. CDR3 sequence reads: CASRLGFQETQYF. CDR3 coding DNA: TGTGCCAGTAGGCTAGGATTTCAAGAGACCCAGTACTTC.